Each of the 14 T cell receptor beta chains below was sequenced from the same sample in a study of regulatory T cells in long-lasting Graves disease. Investigators prepared the TCR beta libraries by applying iRepertoire HTBI primers and Arm-PCR of CDR3 regions. TCRdb processed the multiplex PCR reads anew with MiXCR; each CDR3 protein has one entry. Of around 400,000 distinct CDR3 sequences in the sample, around 16% are singletons; the top ten hold about 8%. Time point here: newly diagnosed GD, antithyroid drugs for less than 3 months. Researchers made the TCR library from RNA that was extracted from PBMCs. Separately, the same data were catalogued under a study of T cells in Graves' hyperthyroidism and ophthalmopathy.

The source was peripheral blood mononuclear cells (PBMCs), collected at new diagnosis, from a patient treated with antithyroid drugs. The receptors originated from a woman aged 40-49 years with Graves disease.

V usage is TRBV6-2 or TRBV6-3 and J usage is TRBJ1-1; 8 bases align to TRBD1. Trimming took 5 bases from V and 4 from J; bases not matched to a gene: 6. The CDR3 extends over 14 amino acids. Germline V gives CDR1 MNHEY, CDR2 SVGEGT. This chain's CDR3 is CASSLQGGTTEAFF. CDR3 sequence (DNA): TGTGCCAGCAGTCTACAGGGGGGAACCACTGAAGCTTTCTTT.

V usage is TRBV5-8 and J usage is TRBJ2-5; D possibly corresponds to TRBD2 (5 bases). Trimming left V 0 bases short and J 1 base short, with 13 bases between. Looked up from germline, CDR1 is SGHTS and CDR2 is YDEGEE. The length of the CDR3 is 16 residues. The CDR3, as DNA: TGTGCCAGCAGCTTGGGTCGGGTGGGAGCCCAAGAGACCCAGTACTTC. Protein sequence: CASSLGRVGAQETQYF.

The chain combines TRBV10-3 with TRBJ2-7; 11 positions match TRBD2. The CDR3 has 13 amino acids. V dropped 6 bases and J dropped 2; count of bases not matched to a gene: 0. Germline assignment: CDR1 ENHRY and CDR2 SYGVKD. CDR3 sequence: CAIRLAGAYEQYF. DNA of the CDR3: TGTGCCATCAGACTAGCGGGGGCCTACGAGCAGTACTTC.

As to this clonotype: A far larger clone lies a single base away; this is likely a read error. This likely comes from a read error, as the CDR3 has no conserved phenylalanine or tryptophan at its end. This chain uses TRBV13 with TRBJ2-1; 10 nucleotides line up with TRBD2. This CDR3 spans 13 amino acids. Looked up from germline, CDR1 is PRHDT and CDR2 is FYEKMQ (reference sequence). The V segment lost 7 bases and the J segment 9 bases; nucleotides outside the gene matches: 6. The CDR3: CASTSGSYGEQFV. CDR3 bases: TGTGCCAGCACTAGCGGGAGCTATGGTGAGCAGTTCGTC.

This clonotype was seen at least ten times. The chain links TRBV12-3 or TRBV12-4 to TRBJ1-3, with 7 bases matching TRBD1. The CDR3 extends over 15 amino acids. V shed 5 bases, J shed 0 bases, and the junction held 4 bases outside the gene matches. CDR3: CASSPQGPSGNTIYF. The CDR3 DNA reads TGTGCCAGCAGTCCACAGGGGCCCTCTGGAAACACCATATATTTT.

The genes are TRBV4-1 and TRBJ2-2, with TRBD1 matching 8 bases. CDR3 length: 18 residues. From germline, CDR1 is MGHRA and CDR2 YSYEKL. The ends lost 0 bases at V and 4 bases at J; junction bases unmatched: 10. CDR3 nucleotides: TGCGCCAGCAGCCAAGATGTAAGGACAGGGCCGATCACCGGGGAGCTGTTTTTT. Translating gives CASSQDVRTGPITGELFF.

The chain uses TRBV25-1 and TRBJ2-7, with D possibly being TRBD1 (6 bases). Trimming removed 3 bases at V and 4 bases at J, with 10 bases between. CDR1 MGHDK and CDR2 SYGVNS come from the germline V gene. CDR3 length: 13 residues. The chain's CDR3 is CASSERGKYEQYF. The CDR3 DNA reads TGTGCCAGCAGTGAGAGGGGGAAGTACGAGCAGTACTTC.

This clonotype appeared many times. The chain couples TRBV11-2 to TRBJ1-4; 7 positions agree with TRBD1. Per germline, CDR1 SGHAT and CDR2 FQNNGV. The length of the CDR3 is 14 residues. With V trimmed by 4 bases and J by 7 bases, 6 bases remained unmatched. The chain's CDR3 is CASSSSGQSEKLFF. Here the CDR3 DNA reads TGTGCCAGCAGCTCGTCGGGACAGAGTGAAAAACTGTTTTTT.

Turning to this clonotype: A much larger clone lies one base from this, so it may be a read error. This CDR3 is missing its conserved last phenylalanine or tryptophan, likely due to a read error. The rearrangement joins TRBV3-1 to TRBJ2-6; D assignment may be TRBD1 or TRBD2 (5 bases each). Germline CDR1 LGHDT, CDR2 YNNKEL (reference sequence). The CDR3 length is 18 residues. Trimming removed 6 bases at V and 0 bases at J, with 18 bases between. The CDR3 is CASSSFGALGSGANVLTL. CDR3 coding DNA: TGTGCCAGCAGTTCATTCGGGGCCCTGGGCTCTGGGGCCAACGTCCTGACTCTC.

This clonotype was observed at least ten times. V is TRBV2 and J is TRBJ1-6; D not resolved. Trimming stripped 0 bases from V and 4 bases from J, with 13 bases between. This CDR3 is 17 amino acids long. Germline V lookup: CDR1 SNHLY, CDR2 FYNNEI. The CDR3 nucleotides are TGTGCCAGCAGTGAAGCGCTTCGCGACGGGTATAATTCACCCCTCCACTTT. Encoded protein: CASSEALRDGYNSPLHF.

This clonotype was seen at least ten times. The J gene is TRBJ2-5, the V gene TRBV20-1; 8 nucleotides line up with TRBD2. V was clipped by 3 bases and J by 1 base; unmatched bases: 4. There are 14 residues in the CDR3. CDR1 and CDR2 from the germline V gene are DFQATT and SNEGSKA (reference sequence). CDR3 sequence (DNA): TGCAGTGCTAGTAGTAGCGGGGCCCAAGAGACCCAGTACTTC. The encoded protein is CSASSSGAQETQYF.

V usage is TRBV27 and J usage is TRBJ2-3, with 7 bases lining up with TRBD2. The CDR3 spans 14 residues. Germline CDR1 is MNHEY and CDR2 is SMNVEV (reference sequence). The V and J ends lost 8 bases and 6 bases, in that order; junction bases with no gene match: 11. The CDR3 sequence: CASRRGSRGDTQYF. As DNA, the CDR3 is TGTGCCAGCCGCCGCGGGAGCCGAGGTGATACGCAGTATTTT.

At least ten counts were recorded for this clonotype. The V call is TRBV7-9, the J call TRBJ1-1; D gene unclear. V dropped 3 bases and J dropped 11 bases, with 28 bases sitting between them. The germline V gene has CDR1 SEHNR and CDR2 FQNEAQ (reference sequence). CDR3 size: 17 residues. CDR3 protein: CASSFSTARTLGVRAFF. CDR3 in DNA: TGTGCCAGCAGCTTTTCCACCGCCAGGACCTTAGGAGTGAGGGCTTTCTTT.

This clonotype was observed at least ten times. Written as DNA, the CDR3 is TGTGCCAGCAGCCGAACCGGGACAGGGGTTTTCTCCTTAACAGATACGCAGTATTTT. Amino acid sequence: CASSRTGTGVFSLTDTQYF. The J gene is TRBJ2-3, the V gene TRBV14, with 10 bases that match TRBD1. Per the germline V gene, CDR1 is SGHDN and CDR2 is FVKESK. J gave up 3 bases and V 4 bases, and 16 bases lay outside the gene matches. The CDR3 contains 19 residues.